These 25 T cell receptor beta chains share one sample of origin, sequenced in a study of T cell responses to AZD1222 COVID-19 vaccine. Measured with immunoSEQ multiplex PCR; TCRdb has only the in-frame clones, and not every one. The sample lists roughly 110,000 clones; less than 95% were seen once. Specimen: peripheral blood, collected 28 days after the second AZD1222 dose. These receptors were collected from an adult who received the AZD1222 COVID-19 vaccine.

This chain links TRBV7-8 with TRBJ2-5, with D perhaps TRBD1 (6 bases). Germline V gives CDR1 SGHVS, CDR2 FQNEAQ. V was cut by 5 bases and J by 2 bases, with 9 bases left in between. CDR3 length: 13 amino acids. The chain's CDR3 is CASSRTDQETQYF. The CDR3 nucleotides are TGTGCCAGCAGCCGGACAGATCAAGAGACCCAGTACTTC.

The CDR3 region is CASSTRQGQGVNTEAFF. Written as DNA, the CDR3 is TGTGCCAGCAGCACCCGACAGGGACAGGGGGTGAACACTGAAGCTTTCTTT. This chain connects TRBV7-9 to TRBJ1-1; 11 bases map to TRBD1. The V and J ends lost 5 bases and 0 bases, in that order; junction bases with no gene match: 8. The CDR3 sequence is 17 residues long. Germline CDR1 and CDR2: SEHNR and FQNEAQ (reference sequence).

CDR3 in DNA: TGTGCCACCAGCCCAGGGGGCAGCACAGATACGCAGTATTTT. Translating it yields CATSPGGSTDTQYF. The chain joins TRBV15 to TRBJ2-3; 8 bases line up with TRBD1. CDR3 length: 14 amino acids. Per germline, CDR1 LNHNV and CDR2 YYDKDF (reference sequence). The trim removed 5 bases at V and 0 bases at J, leaving 1 base unmatched.

The rearrangement joins TRBV7-3 to TRBJ2-5; D gene uncertain. Germline CDR1 is SGHTA and CDR2 is FQGTGA. V was shortened by 2 bases and J by 4 bases, with 8 bases between the two germline ends. The CDR3 has 13 residues. CDR3 coding DNA: TGTGCCAGCAGCTTATTGTACGGAGAGACCCAGTACTTC. Amino acid sequence: CASSLLYGETQYF.

This CDR3 reads CASSPTGGGTKLYGYTF. CDR3 DNA sequence: TGTGCCAGCAGCCCAACCGGAGGGGGAACTAAACTCTATGGCTACACCTTC. This chain links TRBV7-8 with TRBJ1-2; D is perhaps TRBD1 (6 bases). Germline values: CDR1 SGHVS, CDR2 FQNEAQ. The germline V and J ends were trimmed by 5 bases and 4 bases, with 23 bases remaining between them. This CDR3 spans 17 amino acids.

This chain connects TRBV7-2 to TRBJ2-7, with a tentative D call TRBD1 (7 bases). Germline V gene lookup returns CDR1 SGHTA and CDR2 FQGNSA. With 4 bases removed from V and 4 bases from J, the gap between germline ends came to 17 bases. The CDR3 runs 15 residues. CDR3: CASSSGAGGMYEQYF. The CDR3 DNA sequence: TGTGCCAGCAGCTCGGGGGCAGGGGGTATGTACGAGCAGTACTTC.

This clone was observed a single time. The chain is built from TRBV21-1 and TRBJ2-7; the D call of TRBD1 is as the table states it, not checked on the DNA. TRBV21-1 is reported as a pseudogene. The CDR3 spans 15 residues. The CDR3, as DNA: TGTGCCAGCAGCAACCGGGACAGAGAGACCTACGAGCAGTACTTC. This translates into CASSNRDRETYEQYF.

The chain is built from TRBV19 and TRBJ2-3; tentative D call: TRBD2 (5 bases). CDR1 LNHDA and CDR2 SQIVND come from the germline V gene (reference sequence). CDR3 length equals 15 residues. V shed 3 bases and J shed 4 bases, with 14 bases lying between them. As DNA, the CDR3 is TGTGCCAGTAGTATTCCCGGGAAGGGCGCAGATACGCAGTATTTT. Protein: CASSIPGKGADTQYF.

The J gene is TRBJ1-1, the V gene TRBV5-1; D perhaps matches TRBD1 (6 bases). This CDR3 is 12 amino acids long. V lost 3 bases and J 5 bases, leaving 8 bases between the germline ends. Germline V gives CDR1 SGHRS, CDR2 YFSETQ. The CDR3 sequence: CASSYRDTEAFF. The DNA for the CDR3 is TGCGCCAGCAGCTACAGGGATACTGAAGCTTTCTTT.

The chain combines TRBV4-1 with TRBJ1-5; 8 positions match TRBD1. This CDR3 region has 22 residues. CDR1 is MGHRA, CDR2 YSYEKL, per germline. The junction had 19 bases not matched to a gene; V was cut back by 0 bases and J by 0 bases. CDR3 residues: CASSQEIVMAGGVSGSNQPQHF. The CDR3 coding sequence is TGCGCCAGCAGCCAAGAAATCGTTATGGCAGGGGGCGTCTCGGGTAGCAATCAGCCCCAGCATTTT.

The chain carries TRBV7-9 and TRBJ1-1; 9 positions agree with TRBD1. V shed 5 bases, J shed 3 bases, and the junction held 7 bases outside the gene matches. There are 15 residues in the CDR3. The germline gives CDR1 SEHNR, CDR2 FQNEAQ (reference sequence). CDR3 amino acids: CASSTYRGRDTEAFF. The CDR3 DNA reads as TGTGCCAGCAGCACATACAGGGGGCGGGACACTGAAGCTTTCTTT.

The gene calls are TRBV6-2 or TRBV6-3 and TRBJ1-1; 8 bases agree with TRBD1. The ends lost 6 bases at V and 8 bases at J; junction bases unmatched: 5. Looked up from germline, CDR1 is MNHEY and CDR2 is SVGEGT. There are 12 residues in the CDR3. CDR3 amino acids: CASSPGQGEAFF. The CDR3 DNA sequence: TGTGCCAGCAGCCCCGGACAGGGAGAAGCTTTCTTT.

The CDR3 sequence: CASSSLPTRPSAGELFF. The CDR3 bases are TGTGCCAGCAGTTCCCTTCCAACCCGGCCCTCTGCCGGGGAGCTGTTTTTT. The J gene is TRBJ2-2, the V gene TRBV27; D gene unclear. The germline V gene has CDR1 MNHEY and CDR2 SMNVEV (reference sequence). The ends were cut back, 4 bases at V and 6 bases at J, with 21 bases in the middle. This CDR3 spans 17 amino acids.

The chain uses TRBV27 and TRBJ2-7; D is undetermined. Germline assignment: CDR1 MNHEY and CDR2 SMNVEV (reference sequence). The CDR3 covers 13 residues. V was clipped by 4 bases and J by 4 bases, with 11 bases between them. The CDR3 nucleotides are TGTGCCAGCAGTTCGATGGATCGGTACGAGCAGTACTTC. Encoded protein: CASSSMDRYEQYF.

J is TRBJ1-5 and V is TRBV19, with 10 bases identical to TRBD1. The CDR3 length is 14 residues. Germline V gene sequence: CDR1 LNHDA, CDR2 SQIVND (reference sequence). Unmatched junction bases numbered 3, after V lost 5 bases and J lost 5 bases. The CDR3 DNA reads TGTGCCAGTAGTCCGGGACAGGGGCATCAGCCCCAGCATTTT. Protein: CASSPGQGHQPQHF.

This rearrangement joins TRBV12-3 or TRBV12-4 to TRBJ2-5; TRBD1 might be the D (6 bases). The CDR3 is 13 residues long. With 6 bases removed from V and 4 bases from J, the gap between germline ends came to 12 bases. CDR3: CASSPGQRETQYF. CDR3 nucleotide sequence: TGTGCCAGCAGCCCAGGACAGCGAGAGACCCAGTACTTC.

The gene calls are TRBV4-1 and TRBJ1-5; D not certain. This CDR3 has 15 residues. The V and J ends lost 2 bases and 2 bases respectively, with 10 bases between them. Looked up from germline, CDR1 is MGHRA and CDR2 is YSYEKL. The CDR3 reads CASSQSGLGNQPQHF. CDR3 nucleotide sequence: TGCGCCAGCAGCCAATCCGGGCTAGGCAATCAGCCCCAGCATTTT.

The CDR3 DNA sequence: TGTGCCAGCAGTACTCTAGCGGGGGGACCTTACGAGCAGTACTTC. Protein product: CASSTLAGGPYEQYF. This chain joins TRBV6-5 and TRBJ2-7; TRBD2 agrees at 11 bases. The CDR3 contains 15 residues. Per the germline V gene, CDR1 is MNHEY and CDR2 is SVGAGI. Trimming at V came to 5 bases and at J to 4 bases, leaving 7 bases not matched to a gene.

The rearrangement links TRBV9 to TRBJ2-2, with 11 bases fitting TRBD2. J was trimmed by 2 bases and V by 3 bases; bases with no gene match: 3. Germline V gene data show CDR1 as SGDLS and CDR2 as YYNGEE. The CDR3 covers 16 residues. CDR3 region: CASSALAGGNTGELFF. DNA for the CDR3: TGTGCCAGCAGCGCCCTAGCGGGGGGAAACACCGGGGAGCTGTTTTTT.

The chain joins TRBV18 to TRBJ2-1; D is ambiguous. Germline lookup yields CDR1 KGHSH and CDR2 LQKENI. V was cut by 3 bases and J by 15 bases, with 18 bases left in between. The CDR3 is 13 amino acids. CDR3 loop: CASSPPDAPRWFF. CDR3 sequence (DNA): TGTGCCAGCTCACCCCCAGACGCCCCCCGTTGGTTCTTC.

This sequence joins TRBV6-1 and TRBJ2-7; 12 nucleotides agree with TRBD1. Trimming removed 2 bases from V and 3 bases from J; junction bases left unmatched: 5. Germline CDR1 MNHNS, CDR2 SASEGT. The CDR3 spans 16 residues. Here the CDR3 reads CASSETGTGGFYEQYF. The CDR3 nucleotides are TGTGCCAGCAGTGAAACGGGGACAGGGGGCTTCTACGAGCAGTACTTC.

This clone was recorded only once. This chain uses TRBV5-1 with TRBJ1-6; the D is unclear. Germline V lookup: CDR1 SGHRS, CDR2 YFSETQ. V lost 0 bases, J lost 5 bases, and 12 bases lay in between. The CDR3 runs 16 residues. CDR3 region: CASSLEALSNNSPLHF. Written as DNA, the CDR3 is TGCGCCAGCAGCTTGGAGGCCCTCTCTAATAATTCACCCCTCCACTTT.

The J gene is TRBJ1-4, the V gene TRBV2, with 9 bases identical to TRBD1. The CDR3 consists of 17 residues. The trim removed 8 bases at V and 3 bases at J, leaving 13 bases unmatched. The V gene's germline CDR1 is SNHLY and CDR2 FYNNEI. This CDR3 reads CASEGQGMRTANEKLFF. The DNA of the CDR3 is TGTGCCAGCGAGGGACAGGGTATGAGGACGGCTAATGAAAAACTGTTTTTT. The full variable domain, its missing parts supplied by reference TRBV2 and TRBJ1-4, is EPEVTQTPSHQVTQMGQEVILRCVPISNHLYFYWYRQILGQKVEFLVSFYNNEISEKSEIFDDQFSVERPDGSNFTLKIRSTKLEDSAMYFCASEGQGMRTANEKLFFGSGTQLSVL.

Worth noting for this clone: At one end the junction does not follow the germline gene, possibly because of a read error. This chain joins TRBV3-1 (or the pseudogene TRBV3-2) and TRBJ1-6; no firm D call. The CDR3 has 12 amino acids. CDR1 is LGHDT and CDR2 is YNNKEL in the germline V gene (reference sequence). CDR3 coding DNA: TGTGCCAGCAGCCAAGGTAACGGGAGGTATCAATTT. It translates to CASSQGNGRYQF.

This rearrangement joins TRBV19 to TRBJ1-4; maybe TRBD1 (5 bases). The CDR3 extends over 16 amino acids. Trimming took off 5 bases at V and 6 bases at J, with 19 bases between the two ends. Germline loops: CDR1 LNHDA, CDR2 SQIVND (reference sequence). DNA for the CDR3: TGTGCCAGTAGTCGTGGACCGACGGGGACCTATGAAAAACTGTTTTTT. Amino acid sequence: CASSRGPTGTYEKLFF.